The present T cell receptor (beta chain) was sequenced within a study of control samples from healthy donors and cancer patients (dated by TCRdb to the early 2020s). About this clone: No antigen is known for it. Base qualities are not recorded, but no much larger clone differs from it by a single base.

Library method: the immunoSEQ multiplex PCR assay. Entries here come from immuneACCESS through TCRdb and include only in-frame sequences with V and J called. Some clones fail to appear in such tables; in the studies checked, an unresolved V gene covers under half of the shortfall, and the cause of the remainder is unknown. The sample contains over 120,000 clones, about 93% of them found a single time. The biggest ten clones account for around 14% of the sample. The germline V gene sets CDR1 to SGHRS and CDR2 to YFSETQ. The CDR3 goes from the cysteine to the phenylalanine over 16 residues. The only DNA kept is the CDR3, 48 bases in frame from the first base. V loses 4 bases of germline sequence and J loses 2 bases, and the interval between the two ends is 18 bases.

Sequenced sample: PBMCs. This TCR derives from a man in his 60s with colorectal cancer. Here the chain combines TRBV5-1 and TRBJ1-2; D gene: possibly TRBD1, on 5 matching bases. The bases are TGCGCCAGCAGCCGGGGCCCGGGGGAGGGCAACTATGGCTACACCTTC. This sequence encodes CASSRGPGEGNYGYTF. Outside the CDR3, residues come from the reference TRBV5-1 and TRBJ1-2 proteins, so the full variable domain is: KAGVTQTPRYLIKTRGQQVTLSCSPISGHRSVSWYQQTPGQGLQFLFEYFSETQRNKGNFPGRFSGRQFSNSRSEMNVSTLELGDSALYLCASSRGPGEGNYGYTFGSGTRLTVV.